The clone carrying this T cell receptor beta chain showed up just a few times. Antigen: not known. Semi-nested PCR with Nested Universal Primer A followed constant-region reverse priming of full-length variable regions. TCRdb re-called the 5' RACE reads with MiXCR, one entry per CDR3 protein. The data contain about 6,000 distinct CDR3 sequences, roughly 60% of them singletons. Broader study findings: The TCR gene usage of tumor memory CD4+ T cells clustered together with blood and lymph node memory CD4+ cells and with lymph node naive CD4+ cells. Whole repertoires were not studied in the larger cohort, only one V-J beta rearrangement.

Trimming cost V 5 bases and J 9 bases, with 8 bases left between them. The CDR3 has 10 residues. CDR1 is SQVTM and CDR2 is ANQGSEA in the germline V gene. CD25-based Treg depletion was applied to purified naive CD4+ T cells. The clonotype comes from a female donor with breast cancer. Sequenced: naive CD4+ T cells sorted from blood. Documented subset: naive CD4+ T cells, CD4+CD45RA+CD25-. This sequence joins TRBV29-1 and TRBJ2-1; D gene unclear. The CDR3 is CSVLTGEQFF. As DNA, the CDR3 is TGCAGCGTTTTAACGGGTGAGCAGTTCTTC.